This TCR beta chain was sequenced in a study of T cell responses to AZD1222 COVID-19 vaccine. For the study at large: Researchers grouped second doses given at about 4 or about 12 weeks into one pool.

The CDR3 contains 13 residues. V lost 4 bases, J lost 2 bases, and 1 base stayed unmatched. Germline CDR1 SGHAT, CDR2 FQNNGV. The study, taken as a whole, reports: A rise in Spike-specific TCR breadth and depth followed two AZD1222 doses. Only five or six AZD1222 recipients were seropositive at baseline.

Produced via immunoSEQ multiplex PCR; TCRdb's table is partial and in-frame only. This sample has tens of thousands of clones; approximately 91% occur once, and the top ten carry under 25%. With respect to this clone: The antigen remains undetermined.

This chain uses TRBV11-2 with TRBJ1-1; 7 bases map to TRBD1. Source: peripheral blood, taken on day 0 of AZD1222 vaccination. The sequence was obtained from an adult in good health. This CDR3 is CASSWDRNTEAFF. The CDR3 coding sequence is TGTGCCAGCAGCTGGGACAGAAACACTGAAGCTTTCTTT.